The T cell receptor (beta chain) described here comes from a study of cytomegalovirus exposure and HLA in healthy donors. Study conclusions and caveats: There were several of the most significant clusters that appeared linked to common viral pathogens in a later analysis. A link between a missense DCLRE1C variant and TCR beta V- and J-gene trimming emerged from a later analysis.

The sample holds a few counts of this clone. Antigen: not known. The CDR3 has 18 amino acids. V shed 2 bases, J shed 8 bases, and the junction held 19 bases outside the gene matches. Germline lookup yields CDR1 MNHNS and CDR2 SASEGT. PCR employed 60 Vbeta and 13 Jbeta primers. Clones were read by immunoSEQ multiplex PCR, and TCRdb kept only the in-frame ones, dropping some. Of about 160,000 clones listed, 70% to 80% are singletons. J is TRBJ1-2 and V is TRBV6-1, with 8 bases fitting TRBD1. The receptor was isolated from a man between 18 and 29 years old in good health and CMV-seropositive. The sequenced sample was PBMCs. CDR3 bases: TGTGCCAGCAGTGAAAACGGACAGGGAGTGGGATACCAGAGGGGCTACACCTTC. Amino acids: CASSENGQGVGYQRGYTF.